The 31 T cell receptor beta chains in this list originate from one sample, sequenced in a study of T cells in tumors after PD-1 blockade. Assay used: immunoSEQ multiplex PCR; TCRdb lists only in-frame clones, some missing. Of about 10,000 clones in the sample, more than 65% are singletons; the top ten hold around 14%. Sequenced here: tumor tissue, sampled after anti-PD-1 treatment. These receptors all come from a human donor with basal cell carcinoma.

This CDR3 is CASSGPEDTQYF. The CDR3 DNA reads as TGTGCCAGCAGCGGACCGGAGGATACGCAGTATTTT. The chain carries TRBV9 and TRBJ2-3; D remains unclear. Germline V gene data show CDR1 as SGDLS and CDR2 as YYNGEE. The germline V and J ends were trimmed by 3 bases and 6 bases, with 8 bases remaining between them. There are 12 residues in the CDR3.

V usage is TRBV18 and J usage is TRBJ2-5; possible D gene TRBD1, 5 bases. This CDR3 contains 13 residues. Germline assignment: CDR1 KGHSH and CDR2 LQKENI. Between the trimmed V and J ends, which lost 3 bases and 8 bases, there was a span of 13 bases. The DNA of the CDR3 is TGTGCCAGCTCACCCGACAGCCTAGGTACCCAGTACTTC. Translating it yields CASSPDSLGTQYF. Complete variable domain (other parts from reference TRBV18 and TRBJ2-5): NAGVMQNPRHLVRRRGQEARLRCSPMKGHSHVYWYRQLPEEGLKFMVYLQKENIIDESGMPKERFSAEFPKEGPSILRIQQVVRGDSAAYFCASSPDSLGTQYFGPGTRLLVL.

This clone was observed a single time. The CDR3 DNA follows: TGTGCCAGCAGTACCGGGAGGGCGTTTCGGCAGTTCTTC. Translated, it gives CASSTGRAFRQFF. The gene calls are TRBV6-5 and TRBJ2-1, with 8 bases identical to TRBD2. Germline values: CDR1 MNHEY, CDR2 SVGAGI. The CDR3 loop spans 13 amino acids. J lost 12 bases, V lost 5 bases, and 9 bases had no gene match.

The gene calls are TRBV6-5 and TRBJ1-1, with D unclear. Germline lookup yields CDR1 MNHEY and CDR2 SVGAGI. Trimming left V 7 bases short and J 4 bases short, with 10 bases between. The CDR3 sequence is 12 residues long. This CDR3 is CASTHPSTEAFF. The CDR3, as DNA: TGTGCCAGCACCCACCCGTCCACTGAAGCTTTCTTT.

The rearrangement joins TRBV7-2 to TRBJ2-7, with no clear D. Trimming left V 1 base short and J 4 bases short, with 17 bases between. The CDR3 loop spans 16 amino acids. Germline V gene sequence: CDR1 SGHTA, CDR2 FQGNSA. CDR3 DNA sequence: TGTGCCAGCAGCTTAGGGCCGCCGGGCGTAATGTACGAGCAGTACTTC. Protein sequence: CASSLGPPGVMYEQYF.

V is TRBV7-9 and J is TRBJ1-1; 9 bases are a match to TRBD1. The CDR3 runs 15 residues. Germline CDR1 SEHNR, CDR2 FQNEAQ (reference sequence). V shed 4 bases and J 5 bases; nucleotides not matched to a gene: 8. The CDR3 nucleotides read TGTGCCAGCAGCTCGACAGGGGGTCCGAAAACTGAAGCTTTCTTT. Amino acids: CASSSTGGPKTEAFF.

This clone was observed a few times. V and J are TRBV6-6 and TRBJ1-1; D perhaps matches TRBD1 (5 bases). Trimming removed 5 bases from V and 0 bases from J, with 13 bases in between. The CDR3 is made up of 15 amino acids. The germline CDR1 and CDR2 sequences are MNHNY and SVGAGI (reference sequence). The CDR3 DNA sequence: TGTGCCAGCAGTCAGACAGCTAAAATGAACACTGAAGCTTTCTTT. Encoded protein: CASSQTAKMNTEAFF.

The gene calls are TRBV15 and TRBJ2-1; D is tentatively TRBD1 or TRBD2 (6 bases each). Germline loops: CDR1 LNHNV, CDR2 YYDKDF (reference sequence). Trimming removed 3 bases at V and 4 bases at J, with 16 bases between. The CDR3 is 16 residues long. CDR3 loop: CATSRGGGRAYNEQFF. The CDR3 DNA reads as TGTGCCACCAGCAGGGGGGGCGGCAGGGCTTACAATGAGCAGTTCTTC.

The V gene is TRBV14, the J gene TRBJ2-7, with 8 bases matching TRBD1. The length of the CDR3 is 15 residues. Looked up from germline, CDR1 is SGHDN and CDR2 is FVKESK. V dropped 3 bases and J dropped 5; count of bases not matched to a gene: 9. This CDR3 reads CASSQIGQGVHEQYF. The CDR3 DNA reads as TGTGCCAGCAGCCAGATAGGACAGGGTGTCCACGAGCAGTACTTC.

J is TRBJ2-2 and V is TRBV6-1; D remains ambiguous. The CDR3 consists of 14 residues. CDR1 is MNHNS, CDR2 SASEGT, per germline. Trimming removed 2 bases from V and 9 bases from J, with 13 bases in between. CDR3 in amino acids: CASSESDGSRELFF. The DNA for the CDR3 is TGTGCCAGCAGTGAATCGGACGGGTCGCGGGAGCTGTTTTTT.

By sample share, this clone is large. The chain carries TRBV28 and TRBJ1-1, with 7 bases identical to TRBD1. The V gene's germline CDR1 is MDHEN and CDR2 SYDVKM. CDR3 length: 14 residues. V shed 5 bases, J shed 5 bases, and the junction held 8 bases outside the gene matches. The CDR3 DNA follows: TGTGCCAGCAGTGGGTTGACAGGGTTGACTGAAGCTTTCTTT. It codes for CASSGLTGLTEAFF.

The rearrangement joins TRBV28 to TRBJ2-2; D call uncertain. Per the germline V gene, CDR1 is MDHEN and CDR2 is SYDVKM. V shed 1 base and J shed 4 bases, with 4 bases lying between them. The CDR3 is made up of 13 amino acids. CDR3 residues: CASSLLRTGELFF. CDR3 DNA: TGTGCCAGCAGTTTATTGCGCACCGGGGAGCTGTTTTTT.

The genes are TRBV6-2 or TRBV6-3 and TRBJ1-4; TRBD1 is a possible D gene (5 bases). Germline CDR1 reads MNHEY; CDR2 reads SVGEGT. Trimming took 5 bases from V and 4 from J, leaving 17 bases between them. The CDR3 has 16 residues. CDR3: CASSQTPTANNEKLFF. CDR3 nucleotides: TGTGCCAGCAGTCAGACCCCGACAGCCAATAATGAAAAACTGTTTTTT.

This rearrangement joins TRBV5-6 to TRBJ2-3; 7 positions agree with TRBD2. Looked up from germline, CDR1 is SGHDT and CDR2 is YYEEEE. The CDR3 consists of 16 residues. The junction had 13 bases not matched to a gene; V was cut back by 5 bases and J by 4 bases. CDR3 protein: CASRPRPTSMPDTQYF. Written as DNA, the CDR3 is TGTGCCAGCAGGCCTAGACCGACTAGCATGCCAGATACGCAGTATTTT.

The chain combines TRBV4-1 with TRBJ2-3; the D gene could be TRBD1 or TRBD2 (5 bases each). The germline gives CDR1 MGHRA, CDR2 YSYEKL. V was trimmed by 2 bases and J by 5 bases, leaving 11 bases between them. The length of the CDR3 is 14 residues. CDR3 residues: CASSQSGPRDTQYF. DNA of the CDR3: TGCGCCAGCAGCCAATCGGGACCTCGAGATACGCAGTATTTT.

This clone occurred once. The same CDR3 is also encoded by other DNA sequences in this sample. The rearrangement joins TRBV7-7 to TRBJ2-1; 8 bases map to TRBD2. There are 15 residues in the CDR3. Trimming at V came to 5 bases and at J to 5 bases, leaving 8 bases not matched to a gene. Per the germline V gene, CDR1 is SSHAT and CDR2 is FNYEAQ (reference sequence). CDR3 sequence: CASSRDRGGDNEQFF. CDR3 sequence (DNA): TGTGCCAGCAGCCGTGACCGGGGGGGGGACAATGAGCAGTTCTTC.

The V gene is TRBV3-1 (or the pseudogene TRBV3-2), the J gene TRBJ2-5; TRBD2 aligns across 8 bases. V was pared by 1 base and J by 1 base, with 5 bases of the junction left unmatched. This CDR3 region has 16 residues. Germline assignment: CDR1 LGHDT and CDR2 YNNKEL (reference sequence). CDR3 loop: CASSQGSRGVQETQYF. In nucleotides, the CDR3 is TGTGCCAGCAGCCAAGGGTCGCGGGGGGTCCAAGAGACCCAGTACTTC.

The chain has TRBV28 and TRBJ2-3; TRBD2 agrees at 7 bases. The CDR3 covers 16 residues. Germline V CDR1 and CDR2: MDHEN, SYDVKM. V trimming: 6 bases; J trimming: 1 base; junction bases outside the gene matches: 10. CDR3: CASRNPASGRTDTQYF. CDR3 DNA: TGTGCCAGCAGGAACCCCGCTAGCGGACGCACAGATACGCAGTATTTT.

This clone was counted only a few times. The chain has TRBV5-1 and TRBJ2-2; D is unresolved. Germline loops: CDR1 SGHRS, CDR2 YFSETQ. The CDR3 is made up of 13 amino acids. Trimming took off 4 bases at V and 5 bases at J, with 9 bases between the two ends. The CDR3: CASSPSDTGELFF. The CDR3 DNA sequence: TGCGCCAGCAGCCCCAGCGATACCGGGGAGCTGTTTTTT. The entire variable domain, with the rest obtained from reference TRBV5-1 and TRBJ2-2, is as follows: KAGVTQTPRYLIKTRGQQVTLSCSPISGHRSVSWYQQTPGQGLQFLFEYFSETQRNKGNFPGRFSGRQFSNSRSEMNVSTLELGDSALYLCASSPSDTGELFFGEGSRLTVL.

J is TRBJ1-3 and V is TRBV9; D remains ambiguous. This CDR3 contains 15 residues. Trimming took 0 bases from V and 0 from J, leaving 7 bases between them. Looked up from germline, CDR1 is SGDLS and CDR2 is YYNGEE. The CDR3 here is CASSVDGLSGNTIYF. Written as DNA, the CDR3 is TGTGCCAGCAGCGTAGATGGTCTCTCTGGAAACACCATATATTTT.

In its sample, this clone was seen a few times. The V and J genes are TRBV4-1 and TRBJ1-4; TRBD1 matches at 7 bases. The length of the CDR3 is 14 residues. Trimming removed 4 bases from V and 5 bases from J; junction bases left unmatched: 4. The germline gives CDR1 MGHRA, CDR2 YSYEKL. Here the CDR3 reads CASSRPDRNEKLFF. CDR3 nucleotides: TGCGCCAGCAGCCGCCCGGACAGGAATGAAAAACTGTTTTTT.

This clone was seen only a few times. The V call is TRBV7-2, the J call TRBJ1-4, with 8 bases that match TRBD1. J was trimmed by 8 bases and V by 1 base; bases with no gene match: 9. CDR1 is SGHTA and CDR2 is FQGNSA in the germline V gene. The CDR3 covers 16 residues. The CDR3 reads CASSLVPQGQAEKLFF. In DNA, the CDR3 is TGTGCCAGCAGCTTAGTTCCCCAGGGACAGGCAGAAAAACTGTTTTTT.

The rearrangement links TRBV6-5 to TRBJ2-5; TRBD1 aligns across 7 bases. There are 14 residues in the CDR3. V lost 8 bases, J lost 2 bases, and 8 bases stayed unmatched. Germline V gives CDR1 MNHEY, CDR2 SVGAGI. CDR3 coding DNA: TGTGCCAGCGCCAATGCCAGGGGGCAAGAGACCCAGTACTTC. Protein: CASANARGQETQYF.

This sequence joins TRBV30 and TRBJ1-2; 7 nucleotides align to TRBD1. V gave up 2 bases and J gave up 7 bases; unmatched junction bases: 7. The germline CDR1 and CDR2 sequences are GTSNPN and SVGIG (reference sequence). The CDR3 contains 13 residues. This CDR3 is CAWSPGGYRGYTF. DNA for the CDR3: TGTGCCTGGAGTCCAGGGGGATATCGTGGCTACACCTTC. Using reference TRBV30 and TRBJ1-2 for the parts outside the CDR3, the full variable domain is SQTIHQWPATLVQPVGSPLSLECTVEGTSNPNLYWYRQAAGRGLQLLFYSVGIGQISSEVPQNLSASRPQDRQFILSSKKLLLSDSGFYLCAWSPGGYRGYTFGSGTRLTVV.

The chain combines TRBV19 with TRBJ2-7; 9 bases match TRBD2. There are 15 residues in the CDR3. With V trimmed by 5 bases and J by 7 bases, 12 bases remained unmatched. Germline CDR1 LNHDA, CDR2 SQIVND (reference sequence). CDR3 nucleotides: TGTGCCAGTAGTCAGATTAGCGGGAGCTCGGGGGAGCAGTACTTC. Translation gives CASSQISGSSGEQYF.

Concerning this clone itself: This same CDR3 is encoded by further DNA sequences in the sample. The CDR3 reads CASSYSNRGPYNEQFF. The CDR3 nucleotides are TGTGCCAGCAGTTACTCGAACAGGGGGCCTTACAATGAGCAGTTCTTC. The chain is built from TRBV6-5 and TRBJ2-1, with 9 bases aligning to TRBD1. The J segment lost 4 bases and the V segment lost 0 bases, leaving 4 bases of the junction unmatched. Germline lookup yields CDR1 MNHEY and CDR2 SVGAGI. The CDR3 is made up of 16 amino acids.

The CDR3 DNA reads as TGCGCCAGCAGCCAAGCCTACAGGGTCTACGAGCAGTACTTC. Its protein is CASSQAYRVYEQYF. The chain links TRBV4-1 to TRBJ2-7, with D perhaps matching TRBD1 (6 bases). The CDR3 runs to 14 residues. V was trimmed by 1 base and J by 3 bases, leaving 10 bases between them. The V gene's germline CDR1 is MGHRA and CDR2 YSYEKL.

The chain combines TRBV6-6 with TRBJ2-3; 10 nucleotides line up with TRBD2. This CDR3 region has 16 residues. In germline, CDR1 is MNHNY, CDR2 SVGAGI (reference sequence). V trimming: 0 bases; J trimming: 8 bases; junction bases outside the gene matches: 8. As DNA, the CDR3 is TGTGCCAGCAGTTACTCAAGTCCTAGCGGGGGCCCTACGCAGTATTTT. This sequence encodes CASSYSSPSGGPTQYF.

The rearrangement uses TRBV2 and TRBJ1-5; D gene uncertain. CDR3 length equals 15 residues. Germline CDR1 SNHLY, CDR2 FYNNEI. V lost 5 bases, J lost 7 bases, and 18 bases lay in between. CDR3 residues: CASSYNQESRQPQHF. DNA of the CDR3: TGTGCCAGCAGTTACAATCAGGAGTCCAGGCAGCCCCAGCATTTT.

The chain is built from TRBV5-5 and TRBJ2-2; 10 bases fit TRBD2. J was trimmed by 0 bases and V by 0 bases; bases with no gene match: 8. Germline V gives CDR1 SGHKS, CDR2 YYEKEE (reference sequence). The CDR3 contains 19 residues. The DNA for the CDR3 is TGTGCCAGCAGCTTGGAGGTAGCGGGAGGCCCGACGAACACCGGGGAGCTGTTTTTT. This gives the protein CASSLEVAGGPTNTGELFF.

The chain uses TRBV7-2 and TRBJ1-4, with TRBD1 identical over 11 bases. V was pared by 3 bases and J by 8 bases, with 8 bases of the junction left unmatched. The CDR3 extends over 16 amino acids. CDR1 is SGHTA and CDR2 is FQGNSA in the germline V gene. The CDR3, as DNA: TGTGCCAGCAGCTTTATAGTGGGGACAGGGGGAGAAAAACTGTTTTTT. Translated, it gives CASSFIVGTGGEKLFF.